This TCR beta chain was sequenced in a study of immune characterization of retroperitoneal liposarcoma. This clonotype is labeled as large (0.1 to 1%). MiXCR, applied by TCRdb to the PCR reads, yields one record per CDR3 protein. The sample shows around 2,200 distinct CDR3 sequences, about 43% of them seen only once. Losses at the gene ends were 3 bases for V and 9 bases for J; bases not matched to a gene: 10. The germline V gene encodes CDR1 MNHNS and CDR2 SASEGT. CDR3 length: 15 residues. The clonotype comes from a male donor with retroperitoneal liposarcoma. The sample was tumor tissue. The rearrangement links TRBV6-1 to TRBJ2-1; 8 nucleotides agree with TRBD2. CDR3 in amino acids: CASSERPGLEGEQFF. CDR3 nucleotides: TGTGCCAGCAGTGAGAGGCCGGGACTAGAAGGTGAGCAGTTCTTC.